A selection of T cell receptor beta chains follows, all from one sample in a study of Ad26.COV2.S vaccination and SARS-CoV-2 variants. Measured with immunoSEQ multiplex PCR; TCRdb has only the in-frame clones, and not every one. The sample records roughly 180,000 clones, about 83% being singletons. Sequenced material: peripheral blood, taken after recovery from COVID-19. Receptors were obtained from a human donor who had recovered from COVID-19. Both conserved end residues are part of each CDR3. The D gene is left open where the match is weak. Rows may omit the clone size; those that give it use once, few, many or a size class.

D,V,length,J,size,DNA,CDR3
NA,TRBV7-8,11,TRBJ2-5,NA,TGTGCCAGCAGCCCCAGTCGGGACCAGTACTTC,CASSPSRDQYF
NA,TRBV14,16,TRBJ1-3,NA,TGTGCCAGCAGCCGTCAGGGATTCAGCTCTGGAAACACCATATATTTT,CASSRQGFSSGNTIYF
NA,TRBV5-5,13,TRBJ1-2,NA,TGTGCCAGCCACAAAAGGACTGCTGATGGCTACACCTTC,CASHKRTADGYTF
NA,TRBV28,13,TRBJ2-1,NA,TGTGCCAGCACCCACCCCCCGAGGCATGAGCAGTTCTTC,CASTHPPRHEQFF
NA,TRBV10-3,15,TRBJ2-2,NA,TGTGCCATCAGTGATGGCAGGGTAGGGACCGGGGAGCTGTTTTTT,CAISDGRVGTGELFF
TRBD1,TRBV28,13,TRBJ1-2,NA,TGTGCCAGCCGGTTAGGCAGGGGGTATGGCTACACCTTC,CASRLGRGYGYTF
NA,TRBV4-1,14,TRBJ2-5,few,TGCGCCAGCAGCCAAGGGGACGCCCTACGAACCCAGTACTTC,CASSQGDALRTQYF
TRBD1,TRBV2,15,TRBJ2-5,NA,TGTGCCAGCAGCGGCCCGGGACAGGCGGTAGAGACCCAGTACTTC,CASSGPGQAVETQYF
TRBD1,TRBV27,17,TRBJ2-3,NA,TGTGCCAGCAGTTTAAAGGGACAGGGAAGAAGCACAGATACGCAGTATTTT,CASSLKGQGRSTDTQYF
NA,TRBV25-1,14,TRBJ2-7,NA,TGTGCCAGCAGTGAAGGGGCCTGGCCGCCGATTGTCTTTTTC,CASSEGAWPPIVFF
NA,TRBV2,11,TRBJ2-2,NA,TGTGCCAGCAAGTACTCCGGGGAGCTGTTTTTT,CASKYSGELFF
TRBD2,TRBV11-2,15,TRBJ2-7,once,TGTGCCAGCAGCCCCTTCGGCGGGAGTTTTTACGAGCAGTACTTC,CASSPFGGSFYEQYF
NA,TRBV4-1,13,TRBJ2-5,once,TGCGCCAGCAGCCAGAAAGGGGGGAGGGCCCAGTACTTC,CASSQKGGRAQYF
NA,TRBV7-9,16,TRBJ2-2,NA,TGTGCCAGCAGCCCCCGAGCAGGGGCAAACACCGGGGAGCTGTTTTTT,CASSPRAGANTGELFF
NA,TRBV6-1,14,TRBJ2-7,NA,TGTGCCAGCAGTGAAGTGCCCGCTTCCTACGAGCAGTACTTC,CASSEVPASYEQYF
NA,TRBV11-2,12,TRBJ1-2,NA,TGTGCCAGCAGCTCTGAGGGTTATGGCTACACCTTC,CASSSEGYGYTF
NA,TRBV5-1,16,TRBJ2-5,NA,TGCGCCAGCAGCCAATTGGAGGCAGGACGTCAGGGGACCCAGTACTTC,CASSQLEAGRQGTQYF
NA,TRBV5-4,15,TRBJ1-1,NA,TGTGCCAGCAGCTCGGAAGCGGGAATGAACACTGAAGCTTTCTTT,CASSSEAGMNTEAFF
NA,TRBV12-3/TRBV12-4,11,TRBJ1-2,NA,TGTGCCAGCAGTTCATTTAGTGGCTACACCTTC,CASSSFSGYTF
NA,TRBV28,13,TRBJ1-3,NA,TGTGCCAGCAGTTTAAGTATGGAGAACACCATATATTTT,CASSLSMENTIYF
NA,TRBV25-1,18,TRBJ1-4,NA,TGTGCCAGCAGTGTAATAGGGAGGAATGATTGGACTAATGAAAAACTGTTTTTT,CASSVIGRNDWTNEKLFF
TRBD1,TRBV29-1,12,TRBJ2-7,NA,TGCAGCGTTGGGGACAGGGGTTACGAGCAGTACTTC,CSVGDRGYEQYF
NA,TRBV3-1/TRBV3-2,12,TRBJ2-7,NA,TGTGCCAGCAGCCTCGGCATCTACGAGCAGTACTTC,CASSLGIYEQYF
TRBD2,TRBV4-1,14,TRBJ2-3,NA,TGCGCCAGCAGCCGGGGACTAGCGGAAGATACGCAGTATTTT,CASSRGLAEDTQYF
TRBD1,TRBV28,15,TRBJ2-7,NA,TGTGCCAGCAGTCCCCCCTCTACAGGGGCCTACGAGCAGTACTTC,CASSPPSTGAYEQYF
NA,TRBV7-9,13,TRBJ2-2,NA,TGTGCCAGCAGCTTATCAGGGACCGGGGAGCTGTTTTTT,CASSLSGTGELFF
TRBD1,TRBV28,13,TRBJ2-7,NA,TGTGCCAGCAGCTCGGGACAGGCGCTCGAGCAGTACTTC,CASSSGQALEQYF
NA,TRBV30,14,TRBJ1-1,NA,TGTGCCTGGAATCCGACAGGCTTCAACACTGAAGCTTTCTTT,CAWNPTGFNTEAFF
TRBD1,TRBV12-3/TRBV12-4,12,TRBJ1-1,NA,TGTGCCAGCAGCCTAACAGGGGGCACGGCTTTCTTT,CASSLTGGTAFF
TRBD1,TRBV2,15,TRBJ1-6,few,TGTGCCAGCAGTCCCGGGACAGGGAGAAATTCACCCCTCCACTTT,CASSPGTGRNSPLHF
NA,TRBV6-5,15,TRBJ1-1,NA,TGTGCCAGCAGTTACTCCAATAGGGGAAGGACTGAAGCTTTCTTT,CASSYSNRGRTEAFF
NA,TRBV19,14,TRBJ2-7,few,TGTGCCAGCGCGAGGGTAGGCGAAATCTACGAGCAGTACTTC,CASARVGEIYEQYF
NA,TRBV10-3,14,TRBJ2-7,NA,TGTGCCATCAGTGGTCGGGCTCTTCCAAACGAGCAGTACTTC,CAISGRALPNEQYF
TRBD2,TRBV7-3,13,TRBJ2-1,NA,TGTGCCAGCAGCCCCGGACTAGCGATTGAGCAGTTCTTC,CASSPGLAIEQFF
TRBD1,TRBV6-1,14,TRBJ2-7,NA,TGTGCCAGCAGTGAGTCGACAGGGTTCTACGAGCAGTACTTC,CASSESTGFYEQYF
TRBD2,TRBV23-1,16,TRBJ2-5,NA,TGCGCCAGCAGTCAGGGGTTAGCGGGGTTCCAAGAGACCCAGTACTTC,CASSQGLAGFQETQYF
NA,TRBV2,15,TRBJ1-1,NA,TGTGCCAGCAGTCCCGCACAGGGCGGCTACACTGAAGCTTTCTTT,CASSPAQGGYTEAFF
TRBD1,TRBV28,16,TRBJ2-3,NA,TGTGCCAGCAGTTTGTCGGGACAGGGGACCGACGATACGCAGTATTTT,CASSLSGQGTDDTQYF
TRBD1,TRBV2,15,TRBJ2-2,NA,TGTGCCAGCAGTGTTGACAGGGGGCTCGGCGGGGAGCTGTTTTTT,CASSVDRGLGGELFF
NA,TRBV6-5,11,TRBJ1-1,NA,TGTGCCAGCAGTTACGGGGTGGGAGCTTTCTTT,CASSYGVGAFF
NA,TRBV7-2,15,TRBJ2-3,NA,TGTGCCAGCAGCTTAGCGCTTATAAGCACAGATACGCAGTATTTT,CASSLALISTDTQYF